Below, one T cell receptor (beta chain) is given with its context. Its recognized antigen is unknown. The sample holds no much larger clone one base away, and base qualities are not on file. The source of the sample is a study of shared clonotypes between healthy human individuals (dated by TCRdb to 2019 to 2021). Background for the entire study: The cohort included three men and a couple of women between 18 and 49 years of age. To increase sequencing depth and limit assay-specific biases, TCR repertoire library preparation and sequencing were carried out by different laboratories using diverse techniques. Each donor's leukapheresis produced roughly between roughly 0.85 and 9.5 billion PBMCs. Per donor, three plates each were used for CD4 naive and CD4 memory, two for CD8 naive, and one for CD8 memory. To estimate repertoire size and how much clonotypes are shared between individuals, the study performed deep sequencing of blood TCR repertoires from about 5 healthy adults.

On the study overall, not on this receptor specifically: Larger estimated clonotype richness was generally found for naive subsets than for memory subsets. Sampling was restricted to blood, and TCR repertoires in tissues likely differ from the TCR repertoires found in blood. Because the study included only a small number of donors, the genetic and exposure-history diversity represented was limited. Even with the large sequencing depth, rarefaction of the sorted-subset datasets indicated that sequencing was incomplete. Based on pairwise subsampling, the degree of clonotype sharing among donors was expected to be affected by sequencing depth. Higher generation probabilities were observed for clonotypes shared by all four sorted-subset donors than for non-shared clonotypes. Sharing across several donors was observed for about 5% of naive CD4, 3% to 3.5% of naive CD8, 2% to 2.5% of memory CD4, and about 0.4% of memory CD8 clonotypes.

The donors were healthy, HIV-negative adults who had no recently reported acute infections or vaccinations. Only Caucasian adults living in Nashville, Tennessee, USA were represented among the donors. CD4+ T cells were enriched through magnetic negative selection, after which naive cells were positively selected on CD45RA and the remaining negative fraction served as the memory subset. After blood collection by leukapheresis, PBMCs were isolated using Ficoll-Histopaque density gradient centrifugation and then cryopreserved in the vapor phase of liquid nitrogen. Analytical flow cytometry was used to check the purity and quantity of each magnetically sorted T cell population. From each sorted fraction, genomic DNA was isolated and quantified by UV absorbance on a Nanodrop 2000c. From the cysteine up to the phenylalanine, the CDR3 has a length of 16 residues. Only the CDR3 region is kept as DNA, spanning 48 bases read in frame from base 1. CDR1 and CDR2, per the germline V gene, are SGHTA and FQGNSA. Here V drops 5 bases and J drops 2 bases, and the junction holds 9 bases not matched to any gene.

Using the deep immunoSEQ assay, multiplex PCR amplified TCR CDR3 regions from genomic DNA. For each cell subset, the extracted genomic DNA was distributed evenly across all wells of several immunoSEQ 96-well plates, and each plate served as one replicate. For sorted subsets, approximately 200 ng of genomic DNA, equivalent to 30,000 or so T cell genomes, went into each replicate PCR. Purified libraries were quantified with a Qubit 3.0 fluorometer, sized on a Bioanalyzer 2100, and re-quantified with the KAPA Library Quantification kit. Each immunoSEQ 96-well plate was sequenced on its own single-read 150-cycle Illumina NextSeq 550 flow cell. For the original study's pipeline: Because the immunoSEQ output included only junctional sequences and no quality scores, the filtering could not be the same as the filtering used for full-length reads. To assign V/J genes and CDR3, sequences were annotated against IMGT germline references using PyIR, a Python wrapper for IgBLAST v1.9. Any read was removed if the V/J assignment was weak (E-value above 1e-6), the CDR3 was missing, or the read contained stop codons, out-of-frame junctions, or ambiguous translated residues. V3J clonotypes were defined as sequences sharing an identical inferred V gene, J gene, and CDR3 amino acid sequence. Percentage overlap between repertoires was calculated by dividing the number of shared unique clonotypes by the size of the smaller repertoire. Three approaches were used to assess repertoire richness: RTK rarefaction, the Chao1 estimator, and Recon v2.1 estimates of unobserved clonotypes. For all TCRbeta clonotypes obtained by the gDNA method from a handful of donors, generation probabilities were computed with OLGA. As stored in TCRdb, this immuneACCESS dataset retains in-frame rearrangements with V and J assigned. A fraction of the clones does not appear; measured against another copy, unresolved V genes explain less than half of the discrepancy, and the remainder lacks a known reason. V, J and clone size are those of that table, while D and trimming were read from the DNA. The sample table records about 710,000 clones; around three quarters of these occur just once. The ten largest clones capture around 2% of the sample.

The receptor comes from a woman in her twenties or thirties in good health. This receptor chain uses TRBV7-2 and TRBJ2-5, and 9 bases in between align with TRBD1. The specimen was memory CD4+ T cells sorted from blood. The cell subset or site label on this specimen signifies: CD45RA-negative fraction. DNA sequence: TGTGCCAGCAGCCAATTCCGGGACAGGGTACAAGAGACCCAGTACTTC. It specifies CASSQFRDRVQETQYF.